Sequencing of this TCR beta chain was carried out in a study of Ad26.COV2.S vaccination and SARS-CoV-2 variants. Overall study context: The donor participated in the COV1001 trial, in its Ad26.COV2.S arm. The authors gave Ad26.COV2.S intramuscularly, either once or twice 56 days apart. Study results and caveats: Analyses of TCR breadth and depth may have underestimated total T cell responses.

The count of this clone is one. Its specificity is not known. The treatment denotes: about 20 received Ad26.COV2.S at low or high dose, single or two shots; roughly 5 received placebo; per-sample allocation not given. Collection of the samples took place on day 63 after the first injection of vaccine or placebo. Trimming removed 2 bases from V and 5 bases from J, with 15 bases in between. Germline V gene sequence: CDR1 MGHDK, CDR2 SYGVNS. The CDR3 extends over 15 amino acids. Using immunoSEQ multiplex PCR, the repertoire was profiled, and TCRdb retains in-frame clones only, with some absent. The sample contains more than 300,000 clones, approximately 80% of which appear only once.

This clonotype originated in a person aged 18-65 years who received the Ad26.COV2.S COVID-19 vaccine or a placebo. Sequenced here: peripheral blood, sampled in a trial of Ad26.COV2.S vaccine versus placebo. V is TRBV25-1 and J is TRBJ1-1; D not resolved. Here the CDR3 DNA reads TGTGCCAGCAGTGAAGGAATTAGTGGTGGGACTGAAGCTTTCTTT. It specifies CASSEGISGGTEAFF. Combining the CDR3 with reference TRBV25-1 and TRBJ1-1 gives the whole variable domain EADIYQTPRYLVIGTGKKITLECSQTMGHDKMYWYQQDPGMELHLIHYSYGVNSTEKGDLSSESTVSRIRTEHFPLTLESARPSHTSQYLCASSEGISGGTEAFFGQGTRLTVV.